This T cell receptor (beta chain) was sequenced during a study of neurological immune-mediated disorders. By share, this clonotype ranks as medium-sized. The time point: longitudinal time-point 1 (baseline). CDR3 size: 15 residues. With 0 bases clipped from V and 4 bases from J, the junction kept 4 bases outside the gene matches. In germline, CDR1 is SGHRS, CDR2 YFSETQ. One entry per CDR3 protein, called by TCRdb with MiXCR from the 5' RACE reads. This sample has tens of thousands of distinct CDR3 sequences, with 3% to 3.5% found just once. This sequence originates from a woman aged 55-69 years with multiple sclerosis. Sequenced material: PBMCs. The chain has TRBV5-1 and TRBJ1-5, with TRBD1 matching 7 bases. In DNA, the CDR3 is TGCGCCAGCAGCTTGGGGGGACAGACGAATCAGCCCCAGCATTTT. Protein product: CASSLGGQTNQPQHF. Combining the CDR3 with reference TRBV5-1 and TRBJ1-5 gives the whole variable domain KAGVTQTPRYLIKTRGQQVTLSCSPISGHRSVSWYQQTPGQGLQFLFEYFSETQRNKGNFPGRFSGRQFSNSRSEMNVSTLELGDSALYLCASSLGGQTNQPQHFGDGTRLSIL.